This T cell receptor (beta chain) was found in a study of identifying expanded T cells in peripheral blood. Points from the study as a whole: Over about two and four weeks, about 15 and 19 clones changed, versus 1.2 between replicates.

Clones were sequenced by immunoSEQ multiplex PCR, and TCRdb holds only the in-frame ones, with some missing. The sample lists 84,000 or so clones, approximately 90% occurring once. Collection occurred without any documented infections or immune events in donors. Turning to this clone: Antigen: not known.

The receptor comes from a person aged 18 to 70 in good health. The sample consisted of blood.

The CDR3 DNA follows: TGTGCCAGCAGCTTTGTAGGGGTGAACACTGAAGCTTTCTTT. This codes for CASSFVGVNTEAFF. V gene TRBV7-2 combines with J gene TRBJ1-1, with a possible D match to TRBD1 (5 bases). The V gene's germline CDR1 is SGHTA and CDR2 FQGNSA. This CDR3 is built from 14 residues. The V gene lost 3 bases and the J gene lost 0 bases, with 8 bases spanning the gap.